A single sample is the source of the 26 T cell receptor beta chains below, sequenced in a study of T cell responses to AZD1222 COVID-19 vaccine. Sequencing used immunoSEQ multiplex PCR; TCRdb keeps in-frame clones, though not all of them. The sample contains approximately 190,000 clones, almost 95% of which appear only once. The starting material was peripheral blood, obtained on day 0 of AZD1222 vaccination. The receptors were gathered from an adult in good health.

The chain carries TRBV19 and TRBJ1-4; 7 nucleotides match TRBD1. J lost 8 bases, V lost 5 bases, and 5 bases had no gene match. CDR1 is LNHDA, CDR2 SQIVND, per germline (reference sequence). The CDR3 is 13 residues long. The CDR3 nucleotides read TGTGCCAGTAGTCCGGGACAGACGGAAAAACTGTTTTTT. Translating it yields CASSPGQTEKLFF.

In the case of this clone: The same CDR3 can be traced to other DNA sequences in this sample. J is TRBJ2-1 and V is TRBV5-1; 10 bases fit TRBD2. The germline V gene has CDR1 SGHRS and CDR2 YFSETQ. Germline trimming cut 4 bases from V and 1 base from J; bases unmatched to any gene: 2. The CDR3 totals 15 residues. The CDR3: CASSGSGGSYNEQFF. The CDR3 region has the DNA TGCGCCAGCAGCGGTAGCGGGGGGTCCTACAATGAGCAGTTCTTC.

This rearrangement joins TRBV2 to TRBJ2-2, with D unclear. The CDR3 is 13 amino acids. Germline V lookup: CDR1 SNHLY, CDR2 FYNNEI. Between the trimmed V and J ends, which lost 5 bases and 5 bases, there was a span of 9 bases. The CDR3 spells CASSRFPTGELFF. The DNA for the CDR3 is TGTGCCAGCAGTAGATTTCCAACCGGGGAGCTGTTTTTT.

V usage is TRBV28 and J usage is TRBJ1-2; D unclear. The CDR3 extends over 13 amino acids. Trimming took 2 bases from V and 4 from J, leaving 8 bases between them. The germline V gene has CDR1 MDHEN and CDR2 SYDVKM. The CDR3 DNA sequence: TGTGCCAGCAGTTTAACGACGGCCTATGGCTACACCTTC. Encoded protein: CASSLTTAYGYTF.

The chain links TRBV10-2 to TRBJ1-6, with 7 bases lining up with TRBD1. CDR1 and CDR2 (germline): WSHSY, SAAADI. Trimming took 7 bases from V and 7 from J; bases not matched to a gene: 7. The CDR3 length is 14 residues. Written as DNA, the CDR3 is TGCGCCAGCACTAACAGGGGCGACAATTCACCCCTCCACTTT. It encodes CASTNRGDNSPLHF.

This sequence joins TRBV28 and TRBJ1-2; 9 positions agree with TRBD1. V lost 7 bases and J lost 4; bases outside the gene matches: 1. CDR1 is MDHEN, CDR2 SYDVKM, per germline. The CDR3 loop spans 12 amino acids. For the CDR3, the DNA is TGTGCCAGCACGACAGGGGGCTATGGCTACACCTTC. Its translation: CASTTGGYGYTF.

In this sample, this clone turned up once. Other DNA sequences in the sample encode the same CDR3. CDR3 amino acids: CASSYEGTEAFF. The CDR3 DNA sequence: TGTGCCAGCAGTTACGAAGGCACTGAAGCTTTCTTT. The V call is TRBV6-2 or TRBV6-3, the J call TRBJ1-1, with D hard to call. V gave up 2 bases and J gave up 4 bases, with 5 bases separating them. The CDR3 sequence is 12 residues long. Germline V gives CDR1 MNHEY, CDR2 SVGEGT.

J is TRBJ1-1 and V is TRBV7-3; D gene unclear. The length of the CDR3 is 15 residues. V was trimmed by 2 bases and J by 1 base, leaving 11 bases between them. Germline values: CDR1 SGHTA, CDR2 FQGTGA. As DNA, the CDR3 is TGTGCCAGCAGCTTAGGGCCAGTCGGGAACACTGAAGCTTTCTTT. It specifies CASSLGPVGNTEAFF.

The chain joins TRBV7-2 to TRBJ2-1; 9 bases fit TRBD2. The V gene end was trimmed by 4 bases and the J gene end by 3 bases; junction bases not matched to a gene: 10. The CDR3 runs 17 residues. The germline V gene has CDR1 SGHTA and CDR2 FQGNSA. CDR3 nucleotide sequence: TGTGCCAGCAGCTCGAGCACTACTAGCGGGTTCTACAATGAGCAGTTCTTC. Its translation is CASSSSTTSGFYNEQFF.

J is TRBJ1-2 and V is TRBV28; tentatively, D is TRBD1 (6 bases). Trimming cost V 5 bases and J 3 bases, with 16 bases left between them. This CDR3 contains 15 residues. CDR1 is MDHEN, CDR2 SYDVKM, per germline. This chain's CDR3 is CASSTPGAGYYGYTF. The CDR3 DNA sequence: TGTGCCAGCAGTACCCCAGGGGCCGGATACTATGGCTACACCTTC.

This chain links TRBV7-2 with TRBJ1-5; D call uncertain. There are 17 residues in the CDR3. With 2 bases removed from V and 1 base from J, the gap between germline ends came to 15 bases. Germline loops: CDR1 SGHTA, CDR2 FQGNSA. The CDR3 nucleotides are TGTGCCAGCAGCTTAATGGTAGGAGCGATAAGCAATCAGCCCCAGCATTTT. This translates into CASSLMVGAISNQPQHF.

The table lists this clone with a few counts. This rearrangement joins TRBV7-9 to TRBJ1-2, with TRBD1 matching over 7 bases. Germline CDR1 and CDR2: SEHNR and FQNEAQ (reference sequence). The CDR3 covers 16 residues. V was pared by 5 bases and J by 4 bases, with 13 bases of the junction left unmatched. This chain's CDR3 is CASSQEGTAASYGYTF. DNA for the CDR3: TGTGCCAGCAGCCAAGAGGGGACAGCCGCCTCCTATGGCTACACCTTC.

Worth noting for this clone: This sample includes further DNA sequences coding for the same CDR3. The CDR3 coding sequence is TGTGCTAGTGGTTTGGATGGCTATGGCTACACCTTC. It codes for CASGLDGYGYTF. The chain is built from TRBV12-5 and TRBJ1-2; D is unclear. This CDR3 comprises 12 residues. CDR1 and CDR2 (germline): LGHNT, FRNRAP. V lost 1 base and J lost 4, with 4 bases in between.

This chain uses TRBV2 with TRBJ2-3, with 12 bases lining up with TRBD2. CDR3 length: 15 residues. Germline V gene data show CDR1 as SNHLY and CDR2 as FYNNEI. With V trimmed by 1 base and J by 5 bases, 1 base remained unmatched. The CDR3 here is CASSEGLAGVDTQYF. CDR3 coding DNA: TGTGCCAGCAGTGAAGGACTAGCGGGGGTAGATACGCAGTATTTT. Full variable domain (missing parts from reference TRBV2 and TRBJ2-3): EPEVTQTPSHQVTQMGQEVILRCVPISNHLYFYWYRQILGQKVEFLVSFYNNEISEKSEIFDDQFSVERPDGSNFTLKIRSTKLEDSAMYFCASSEGLAGVDTQYFGPGTRLTVL.

The chain has TRBV3-1 (or the pseudogene TRBV3-2) and TRBJ1-3; D unresolved. The V and J ends lost 4 bases and 2 bases respectively, with 9 bases between them. The CDR3 contains 14 residues. Germline V gives CDR1 LGHDT, CDR2 YNNKEL (reference sequence). CDR3 protein: CASSRRVPGNTIYF. The CDR3 DNA reads TGTGCCAGCAGCCGCAGAGTACCTGGAAACACCATATATTTT.

V usage is TRBV24-1 and J usage is TRBJ2-1, with 8 positions matching TRBD2. Losses at the gene ends were 3 bases for V and 7 bases for J; bases not matched to a gene: 10. Germline loops: CDR1 KGHDR, CDR2 SFDVKD. The CDR3 runs to 16 residues. CDR3 DNA sequence: TGTGCCACCAGTGATGCCGGGGGGGGCCTGGGGAATGAGCAGTTCTTC. This gives the protein CATSDAGGGLGNEQFF.

As DNA, the CDR3 is TGTGCCAGCACTCCGGGACTAGGCTACCAAGAGACCCAGTACTTC. It codes for CASTPGLGYQETQYF. V usage is TRBV2 and J usage is TRBJ2-5; 8 bases agree with TRBD2. This CDR3 is 15 amino acids long. V shed 7 bases, J shed 0 bases, and the junction held 7 bases outside the gene matches. From germline, CDR1 is SNHLY and CDR2 FYNNEI. The full variable domain, its missing parts supplied by reference TRBV2 and TRBJ2-5, is EPEVTQTPSHQVTQMGQEVILRCVPISNHLYFYWYRQILGQKVEFLVSFYNNEISEKSEIFDDQFSVERPDGSNFTLKIRSTKLEDSAMYFCASTPGLGYQETQYFGPGTRLLVL.

This clone showed up just once. This rearrangement joins TRBV7-3 to TRBJ1-1; D gene uncertain. The germline gives CDR1 SGHTA, CDR2 FQGTGA. The V and J ends lost 5 bases and 7 bases respectively, with 11 bases between them. The CDR3 contains 12 residues. CDR3 region: CASSPFGVEAFF. The CDR3, as DNA: TGTGCCAGCAGCCCGTTTGGGGTTGAAGCTTTCTTT.

The J gene is TRBJ2-3, the V gene TRBV19; maybe TRBD2 (5 bases). The CDR3 consists of 13 residues. V was shortened by 3 bases and J by 11 bases, with 15 bases between the two germline ends. Per the germline V gene, CDR1 is LNHDA and CDR2 is SQIVND (reference sequence). CDR3 loop: CASSIEGSGLQYF. In nucleotides, the CDR3 is TGTGCCAGTAGTATTGAAGGGAGTGGACTGCAGTATTTT.

V gene TRBV14 combines with J gene TRBJ2-3; D not resolved. Germline lookup yields CDR1 SGHDN and CDR2 FVKESK. This CDR3 has 14 amino acids. V was shortened by 4 bases and J by 2 bases, with 10 bases between the two germline ends. CDR3 coding DNA: TGTGCCAGCAGCCGTACCCAAGACACAGATACGCAGTATTTT. This translates into CASSRTQDTDTQYF.

This clone was detected only once. The V gene is TRBV28, the J gene TRBJ1-2, with unresolved D. V lost 7 bases to trimming and J lost 2 bases, with 11 bases between them. This CDR3 contains 13 residues. Germline V gene data show CDR1 as MDHEN and CDR2 as SYDVKM. The CDR3 is CASTKDGNYGYTF. For the CDR3, the DNA is TGTGCCAGCACCAAGGACGGAAACTATGGCTACACCTTC.

The chain is built from TRBV28 and TRBJ1-2; no firm D call. The CDR3 sequence is 14 residues long. Germline V gives CDR1 MDHEN, CDR2 SYDVKM. Trimming took 2 bases from V and 1 from J, leaving 8 bases between them. CDR3 loop: CASSLNSVNYGYTF. For the CDR3, the DNA is TGTGCCAGCAGTTTAAACAGTGTTAACTATGGCTACACCTTC.

This clone was detected only once. The rearrangement uses TRBV9 and TRBJ1-2, with D possibly TRBD1 on 6 matching bases. CDR1 is SGDLS and CDR2 is YYNGEE in the germline V gene. V gave up 4 bases and J gave up 3 bases, with 16 bases separating them. The CDR3 contains 15 residues. CDR3 sequence (DNA): TGTGCCAGCAGCCTAGAAACGACAGGAGACTATGGCTACACCTTC. Protein: CASSLETTGDYGYTF.

The rearrangement joins TRBV7-9 to TRBJ1-2, with TRBD1 identical over 8 bases. V trimming: 4 bases; J trimming: 4 bases; junction bases outside the gene matches: 8. This CDR3 spans 15 amino acids. Per the germline V gene, CDR1 is SEHNR and CDR2 is FQNEAQ (reference sequence). The CDR3 reads CASSSGPGGGYGYTF. The CDR3 bases are TGTGCCAGCAGCTCTGGGCCAGGGGGCGGCTATGGCTACACCTTC.

This chain joins TRBV14 and TRBJ1-6, with unresolved D. Germline CDR1 SGHDN, CDR2 FVKESK. Trimming shortened V by 0 bases and J by 9 bases, and 6 bases separated the two germline ends. There are 13 residues in the CDR3. This chain's CDR3 is CASSQDWGSPLHF. The CDR3 DNA is TGTGCCAGCAGCCAAGATTGGGGTTCACCCCTCCACTTT.

The rearrangement joins TRBV11-2 to TRBJ1-5, with unresolved D. The CDR3 is made up of 13 amino acids. Germline V CDR1 and CDR2: SGHAT, FQNNGV. Between the trimmed V and J ends, which lost 6 bases and 0 bases, there was a span of 6 bases. The CDR3 sequence is CASSLGSNQPQHF. For the CDR3, the DNA is TGTGCCAGCAGTCTGGGTAGCAATCAGCCCCAGCATTTT.